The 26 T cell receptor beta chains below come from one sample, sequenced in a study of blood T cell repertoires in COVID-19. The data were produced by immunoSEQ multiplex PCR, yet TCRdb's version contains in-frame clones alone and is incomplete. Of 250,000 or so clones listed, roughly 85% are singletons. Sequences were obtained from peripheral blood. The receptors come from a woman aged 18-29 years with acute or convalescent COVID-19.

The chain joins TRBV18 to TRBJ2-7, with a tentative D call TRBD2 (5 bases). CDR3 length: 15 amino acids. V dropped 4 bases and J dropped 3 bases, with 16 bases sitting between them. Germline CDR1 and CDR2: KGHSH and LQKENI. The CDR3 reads CASSQRQFGNYEQYF. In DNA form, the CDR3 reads TGTGCCAGCTCACAACGACAATTCGGGAACTACGAGCAGTACTTC.

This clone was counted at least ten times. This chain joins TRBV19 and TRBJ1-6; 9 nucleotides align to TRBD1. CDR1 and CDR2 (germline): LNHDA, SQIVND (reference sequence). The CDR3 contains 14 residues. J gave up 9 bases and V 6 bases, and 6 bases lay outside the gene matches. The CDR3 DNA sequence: TGTGCCAGTAGCATACAGGGGGCAAGTTCACCCCTCCACTTT. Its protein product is CASSIQGASSPLHF.

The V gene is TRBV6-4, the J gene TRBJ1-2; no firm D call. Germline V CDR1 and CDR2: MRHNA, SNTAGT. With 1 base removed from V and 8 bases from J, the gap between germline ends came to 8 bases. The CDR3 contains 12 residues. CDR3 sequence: CASSDFGGGYTF. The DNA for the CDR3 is TGTGCCAGCAGTGACTTCGGAGGAGGCTACACCTTC.

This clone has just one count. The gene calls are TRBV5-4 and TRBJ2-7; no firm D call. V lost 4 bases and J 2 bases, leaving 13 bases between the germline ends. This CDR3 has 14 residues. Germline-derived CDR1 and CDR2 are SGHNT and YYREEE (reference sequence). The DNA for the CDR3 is TGTGCCAGCAGCCTCCTCACAAACCCCTACGAGCAGTACTTC. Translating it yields CASSLLTNPYEQYF.

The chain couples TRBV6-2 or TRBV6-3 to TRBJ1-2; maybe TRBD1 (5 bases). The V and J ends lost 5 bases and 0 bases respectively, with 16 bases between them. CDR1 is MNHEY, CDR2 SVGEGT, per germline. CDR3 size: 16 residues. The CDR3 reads CASSPAGHKTNYGYTF. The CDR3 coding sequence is TGTGCCAGCAGTCCCGCCGGACACAAAACTAACTATGGCTACACCTTC.

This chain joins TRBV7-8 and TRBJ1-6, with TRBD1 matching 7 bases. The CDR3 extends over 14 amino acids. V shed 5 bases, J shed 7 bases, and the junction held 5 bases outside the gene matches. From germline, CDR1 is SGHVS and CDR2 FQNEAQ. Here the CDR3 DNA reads TGTGCCAGCAGCGAGGGGGCTGGGAATTCACCCCTCCACTTT. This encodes CASSEGAGNSPLHF.

In DNA, the CDR3 is TGTGCCAGCAGCCTCCGACTAGCGGGGGCTCGGGATACGCAGTATTTT. As protein: CASSLRLAGARDTQYF. This chain joins TRBV7-2 and TRBJ2-3; 12 nucleotides match TRBD2. The V gene's germline CDR1 is SGHTA and CDR2 FQGNSA. After removal of 5 bases from V and 6 bases from J, the junction contained 9 bases not matched to a gene. The CDR3 has 16 residues.

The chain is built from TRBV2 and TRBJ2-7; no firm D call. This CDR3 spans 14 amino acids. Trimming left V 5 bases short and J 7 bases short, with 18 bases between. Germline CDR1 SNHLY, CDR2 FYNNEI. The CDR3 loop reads CASSPTASSQEQYF. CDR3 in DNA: TGTGCCAGCAGTCCTACAGCCTCCTCACAAGAGCAGTACTTC. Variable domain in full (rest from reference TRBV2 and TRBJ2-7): EPEVTQTPSHQVTQMGQEVILRCVPISNHLYFYWYRQILGQKVEFLVSFYNNEISEKSEIFDDQFSVERPDGSNFTLKIRSTKLEDSAMYFCASSPTASSQEQYFGPGTRLTVT.

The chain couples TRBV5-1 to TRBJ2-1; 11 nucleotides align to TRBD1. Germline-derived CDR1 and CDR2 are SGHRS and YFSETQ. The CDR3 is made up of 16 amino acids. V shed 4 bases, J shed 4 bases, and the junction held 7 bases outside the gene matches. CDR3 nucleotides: TGCGCCAGCAGCCCGTCCGGGACAGGGGGGTACAATGAGCAGTTCTTC. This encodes CASSPSGTGGYNEQFF. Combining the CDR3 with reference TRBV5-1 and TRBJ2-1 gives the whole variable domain KAGVTQTPRYLIKTRGQQVTLSCSPISGHRSVSWYQQTPGQGLQFLFEYFSETQRNKGNFPGRFSGRQFSNSRSEMNVSTLELGDSALYLCASSPSGTGGYNEQFFGPGTRLTVL.

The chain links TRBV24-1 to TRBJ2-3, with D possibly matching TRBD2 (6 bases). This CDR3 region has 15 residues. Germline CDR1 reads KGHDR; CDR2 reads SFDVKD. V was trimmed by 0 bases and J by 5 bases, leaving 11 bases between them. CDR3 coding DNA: TGTGCCACCAGTGATTTGCCGGGGGTCGGAGATACGCAGTATTTT. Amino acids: CATSDLPGVGDTQYF.

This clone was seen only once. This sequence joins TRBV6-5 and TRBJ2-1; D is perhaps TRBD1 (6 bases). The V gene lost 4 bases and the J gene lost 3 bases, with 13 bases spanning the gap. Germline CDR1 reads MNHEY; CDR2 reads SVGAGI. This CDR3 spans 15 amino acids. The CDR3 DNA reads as TGTGCCAGCAGTTCAGGACAGACGAACTACAATGAGCAGTTCTTC. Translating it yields CASSSGQTNYNEQFF.

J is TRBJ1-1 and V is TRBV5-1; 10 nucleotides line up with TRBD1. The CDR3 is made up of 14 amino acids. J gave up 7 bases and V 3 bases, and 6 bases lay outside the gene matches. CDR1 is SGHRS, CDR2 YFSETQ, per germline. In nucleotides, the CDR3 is TGCGCCAGCAGCTCCGACAGGGGGCGCGGTGAAGCTTTCTTT. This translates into CASSSDRGRGEAFF.

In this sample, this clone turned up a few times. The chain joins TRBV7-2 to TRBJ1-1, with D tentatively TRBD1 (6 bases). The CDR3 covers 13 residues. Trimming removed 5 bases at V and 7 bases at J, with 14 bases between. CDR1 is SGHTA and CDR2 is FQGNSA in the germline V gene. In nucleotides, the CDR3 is TGTGCCAGCAGCAGGGAGGGGGGCGGTGAAGCTTTCTTT. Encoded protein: CASSREGGGEAFF.

The CDR3 loop is CASSQGDSRVEQYF. The CDR3 nucleotides read TGTGCCAGCAGCCAAGGGGACAGCCGGGTCGAGCAGTACTTC. The rearrangement uses TRBV3-1 (or the pseudogene TRBV3-2) and TRBJ2-7; 7 positions match TRBD1. The CDR3 consists of 14 residues. J gave up 6 bases and V 1 base, and 6 bases lay outside the gene matches. Germline V lookup: CDR1 LGHDT, CDR2 YNNKEL (reference sequence).

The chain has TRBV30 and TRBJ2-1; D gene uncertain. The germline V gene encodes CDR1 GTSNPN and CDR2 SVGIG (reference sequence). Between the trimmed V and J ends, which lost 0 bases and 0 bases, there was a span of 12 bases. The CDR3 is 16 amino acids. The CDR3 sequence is CAWSVLPSSSYNEQFF. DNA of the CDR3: TGTGCCTGGAGTGTACTACCCTCGAGCTCCTACAATGAGCAGTTCTTC.

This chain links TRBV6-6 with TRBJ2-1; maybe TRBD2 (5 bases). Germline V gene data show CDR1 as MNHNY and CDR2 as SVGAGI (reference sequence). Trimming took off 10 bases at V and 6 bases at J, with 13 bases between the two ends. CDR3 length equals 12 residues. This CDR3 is CATRMGANEQFF. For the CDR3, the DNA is TGTGCCACACGGATGGGAGCCAATGAGCAGTTCTTC.

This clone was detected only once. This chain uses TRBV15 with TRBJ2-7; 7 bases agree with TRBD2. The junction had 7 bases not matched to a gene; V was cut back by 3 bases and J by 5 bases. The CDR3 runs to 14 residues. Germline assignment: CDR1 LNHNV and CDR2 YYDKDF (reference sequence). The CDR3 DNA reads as TGTGCCACCAGCAGCGGGGAGGGCCTCCACGAGCAGTACTTC. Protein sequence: CATSSGEGLHEQYF.

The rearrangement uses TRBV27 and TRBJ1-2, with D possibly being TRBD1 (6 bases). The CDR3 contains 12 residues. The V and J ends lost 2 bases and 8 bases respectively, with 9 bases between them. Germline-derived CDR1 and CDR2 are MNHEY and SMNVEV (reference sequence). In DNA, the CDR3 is TGTGCCAGCAGTTTAAAGGGGGACGGCTACACCTTC. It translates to CASSLKGDGYTF.

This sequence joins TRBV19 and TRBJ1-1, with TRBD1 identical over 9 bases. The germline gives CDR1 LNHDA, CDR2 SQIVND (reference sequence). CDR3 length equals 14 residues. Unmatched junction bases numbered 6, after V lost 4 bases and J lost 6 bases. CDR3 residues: CASSTGQGGAEAFF. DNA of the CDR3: TGTGCCAGTAGTACGGGACAGGGTGGCGCTGAAGCTTTCTTT.

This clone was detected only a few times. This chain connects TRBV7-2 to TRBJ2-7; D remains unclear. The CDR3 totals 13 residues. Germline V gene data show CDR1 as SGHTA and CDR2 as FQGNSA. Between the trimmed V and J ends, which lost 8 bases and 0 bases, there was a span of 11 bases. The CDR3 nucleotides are TGTGCCAGCGGAACAGTGGCCTCCTACGAGCAGTACTTC. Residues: CASGTVASYEQYF.

In nucleotides, the CDR3 is TGTGCCAGCAGTGATTCGGCAGGGGATGGCTACACCTTC. It codes for CASSDSAGDGYTF. The chain carries TRBV2 and TRBJ1-2; possible D gene TRBD1, 6 bases. Between the trimmed V and J ends, which lost 3 bases and 6 bases, there was a span of 11 bases. This CDR3 region has 13 residues. In germline, CDR1 is SNHLY, CDR2 FYNNEI.

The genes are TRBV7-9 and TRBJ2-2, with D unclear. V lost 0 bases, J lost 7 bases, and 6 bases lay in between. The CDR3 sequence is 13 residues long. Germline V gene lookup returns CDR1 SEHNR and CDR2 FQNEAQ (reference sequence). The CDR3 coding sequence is TGTGCCAGCAGCTTAGCGTTACACGGGGAGCTGTTTTTT. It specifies CASSLALHGELFF.

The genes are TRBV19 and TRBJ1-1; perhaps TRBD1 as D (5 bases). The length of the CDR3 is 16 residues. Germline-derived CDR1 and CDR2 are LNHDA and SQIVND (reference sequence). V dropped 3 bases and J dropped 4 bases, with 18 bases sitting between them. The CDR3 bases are TGTGCCAGTAGTATCACGATAGGGGCCCGGAGCACTGAAGCTTTCTTT. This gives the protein CASSITIGARSTEAFF.

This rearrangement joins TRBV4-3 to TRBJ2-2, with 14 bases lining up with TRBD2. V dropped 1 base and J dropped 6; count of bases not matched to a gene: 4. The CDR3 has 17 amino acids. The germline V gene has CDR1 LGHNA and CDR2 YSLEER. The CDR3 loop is CASSQGTSGRYAGELFF. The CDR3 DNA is TGCGCCAGCAGCCAAGGGACTAGCGGGAGGTACGCCGGGGAGCTGTTTTTT.

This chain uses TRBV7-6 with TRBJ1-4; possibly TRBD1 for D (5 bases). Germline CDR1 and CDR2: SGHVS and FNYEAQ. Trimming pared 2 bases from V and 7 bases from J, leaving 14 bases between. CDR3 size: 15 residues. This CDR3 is CASSLLGIGVEKLFF. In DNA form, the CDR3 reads TGTGCCAGCAGCTTATTAGGGATAGGGGTTGAAAAACTGTTTTTT.

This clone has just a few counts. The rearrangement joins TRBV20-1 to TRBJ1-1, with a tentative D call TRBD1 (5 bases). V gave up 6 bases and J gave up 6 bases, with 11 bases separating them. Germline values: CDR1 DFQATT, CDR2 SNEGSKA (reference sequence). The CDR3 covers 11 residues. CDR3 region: CSAPRVAEAFF. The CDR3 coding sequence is TGCAGTGCCCCCAGGGTCGCTGAAGCTTTCTTT.